This TCR beta chain originates from a study of blood T cell repertoires in COVID-19. The authors' processing: Estimation of nucleated cell counts relied on the amplification of reference gene primers. Produced via immunoSEQ multiplex PCR; TCRdb's table is partial and in-frame only. D and trimming come from the DNA, and the V and J calls and clone size come from that table. The sample carries 150,000 to 200,000 clones, 85% recorded once. Germline loops: CDR1 MNHNS, CDR2 SASEGT. CDR3 length: 16 amino acids. Trimming took 3 bases from V and 5 from J; bases not matched to a gene: 7. The V call is TRBV6-1, the J call TRBJ2-2; TRBD1 aligns across 9 bases. The TCR was taken from a human donor with acute or convalescent COVID-19. The donor label of this sample is uncertain. Sample: peripheral blood. The CDR3 coding sequence is TGTGCCAGCAGTGATCGGGACAGGGTTTCTACCGGGGAGCTGTTTTTT. Translating gives CASSDRDRVSTGELFF.